This paragraph reports one T cell receptor (beta chain). Every PCR got spiked synthetic TCR analog templates. TCRdb's table, derived via immunoSEQ multiplex PCR, lists solely in-frame clones and lacks some. The table shows around 100,000 clones, with under 85% occurring only once. These data belong to a study of PD-L1 blockade in urothelial cancer. For the study at large: Before enrollment, 0 to 3 chemotherapy regimens had been given to patients.

Germline V gene lookup returns CDR1 MDHEN and CDR2 SYDVKM. V shed 7 bases and J 2 bases; nucleotides not matched to a gene: 1. This CDR3 is 12 amino acids long. This material consisted of PBMCs, taken around atezolizumab (anti-PD-L1) treatment. The sequence was collected from a man aged 50 to 60 with urothelial cancer. The chain recombines TRBV28 with TRBJ2-7, with TRBD2 identical over 8 bases. CDR3 in DNA: TGTGCCAGCAAGACTAGCGCCTACGAGCAGTACTTC. It specifies CASKTSAYEQYF.